This T cell receptor (beta chain) appears in the sequencing data of a study of Graves' ophthalmopathy and Graves' hyperthyroidism. Across the study: Hyperthyroidism qualified as stable when ophthalmopathy did not develop within 18 months of follow-up. General study results and limits: An 81.08% specificity and about 90% sensitivity were achieved by a 13-signature model that separated ophthalmopathy from stable hyperthyroidism. The model achieved 70.59% sensitivity and about 76% specificity for ophthalmopathy progression.

Amplifying from RNA transcripts, the study obtained TCR beta CDR3 regions. First-round RT-PCR employed HTBI primers, with a second-round multiplex PCR after it. MiXCR, applied by TCRdb to the multiplex PCR reads, yields one record per CDR3 protein. In the table there are around 1.1 million distinct CDR3 sequences, less than 45% of which are singletons. With 8 bases removed from V and 8 bases from J, the gap between germline ends came to 15 bases. The V gene's germline CDR1 is ENHRY and CDR2 SYGVKD. The CDR3 has 12 amino acids. This clonotype was found many times. Its antigen is undetermined. Excluded: other autoimmune disease, uncontrolled infection, pregnancy or lactation.

The sequence was collected from an adult man with Graves' hyperthyroidism. The source material was peripheral blood or thyroid tissue (not recorded which). The chain couples TRBV10-3 to TRBJ1-2; D is perhaps TRBD1 (6 bases). The CDR3 reads CAIWGQGVGYTF. As DNA, the CDR3 is TGTGCCATCTGGGGGCAGGGAGTAGGCTACACCTTC.